The rows below give T cell receptor beta chains drawn from one sample of a study of cytomegalovirus exposure and HLA in healthy donors. TCRdb's copy holds only in-frame clones and misses some; the assay was immunoSEQ multiplex PCR. The table includes about 130,000 clones, 55% to 75% detected once. The material sequenced was PBMCs. Receptors were obtained from a human donor in good health. Both conserved end residues are part of each CDR3. A D gene is named only where the DNA matches it firmly. Size is stated for part of the rows, as once, few or many counts, or as a class when the clone is expanded.

j_call v_call d_call clone_size cdr3_aa cdr3_nt
TRBJ2-7 TRBV27 . . CASSSSASFRLYEQYF TGTGCCAGCAGTTCGTCTGCCTCCTTCCGACTCTACGAGCAGTACTTC
TRBJ1-2 TRBV6-6 TRBD1 few CASSRGNDYGYTF TGTGCCAGCAGCAGGGGGAATGACTATGGCTACACCTTC
TRBJ2-7 TRBV27 TRBD1 . CASRGTAYYEQYF TGTGCCAGCAGGGGGACAGCTTACTACGAGCAGTACTTC
TRBJ2-5 TRBV7-9 TRBD2 . CASSPLAGGVETQYF TGTGCCAGCAGCCCACTAGCGGGAGGGGTAGAGACCCAGTACTTC
TRBJ1-2 TRBV19 TRBD1 . CASSPRDRDYGYTF TGTGCCAGTAGTCCCCGGGACAGAGACTATGGCTACACCTTC
TRBJ1-2 TRBV30 . . CASNRGGGYTF TGTGCCTCCAATCGCGGGGGGGGCTACACCTTC
TRBJ1-1 TRBV7-8 TRBD1 . CASSSLMWAGQLNTEAFF TGTGCCAGCAGCTCCTTGATGTGGGCGGGACAGCTAAACACTGAAGCTTTCTTT
TRBJ2-3 TRBV28 . . CASRLGTQYF TGTGCCAGCAGGCTAGGTACGCAGTATTTT
TRBJ2-5 TRBV11-2 . . CASSLDYASGETQYF TGTGCCAGCAGCTTAGACTACGCATCGGGAGAGACCCAGTACTTC
TRBJ1-5 TRBV6-1 . . CASSESQGYNQPQHF TGTGCCAGCAGTGAGAGTCAGGGATATAATCAGCCCCAGCATTTT
TRBJ1-5 TRBV4-2 . . CASSQDPEWSNQPQHF TGTGCCAGCAGCCAAGACCCCGAGTGGAGCAATCAGCCCCAGCATTTT
TRBJ2-7 TRBV28 TRBD2 once CASGTSGSLGSYEQYF TGTGCCAGCGGGACTAGCGGGAGCTTGGGCTCCTACGAGCAGTACTTC
TRBJ2-2 TRBV19 . . CASSKRTSLGFANTGELFF TGTGCCAGTAGTAAACGCACTAGCCTGGGGTTCGCGAACACCGGGGAGCTGTTTTTT
TRBJ1-3 TRBV6-4 . . CASKPVFSGNTIYF TGTGCCAGCAAACCGGTCTTCTCTGGAAACACCATATATTTT
TRBJ2-1 TRBV7-3 TRBD2 few CASSLLAGGYNEQFF TGTGCCAGCAGCTTATTAGCGGGAGGATACAATGAGCAGTTCTTC
TRBJ2-2 TRBV7-9 . . CASSAQFGGTGELFF TGTGCCAGCAGCGCCCAATTTGGGGGGACCGGGGAGCTGTTTTTT
TRBJ2-1 TRBV27 . . CASSLRGFF TGTGCCAGCAGTTTACGGGGGTTCTTC
TRBJ2-1 TRBV19 . . CASRGAGRFSYNEQFF TGTGCCAGTAGAGGGGCGGGGAGATTTAGCTACAATGAGCAGTTCTTC
TRBJ1-1 TRBV6-5 . . CASSRGKRTFF TGTGCCAGCAGCCGCGGCAAGAGAACTTTCTTT
TRBJ1-2 TRBV25-1 . . CASSEAVYGYTF TGTGCCAGCAGTGAGGCGGTTTATGGCTACACCTTT
TRBJ2-1 TRBV18 TRBD2 few CASSLFQRDPSYNEQFF TGTGCCAGCTCCCTTTTTCAGCGGGACCCCTCCTACAATGAGCAGTTCTTC